This TCR beta chain came from a study of blood T cells in healthy people across ages. Study-wide findings and caveats: Because donor CMV status was unknown, expanded clonotype changes were possibly confounded.

On this clonotype itself: Its cognate antigen is unknown.

Individuals who donated were healthy Caucasians from Russia aged roughly 6 to 100. A second PCR of about 7 to 12 cycles used a sample-barcoded 5' primer and a J-beta primer mix. TCRdb passed the 5' RACE reads through MiXCR, listing each CDR3 protein once. This sample has 910,000 or so distinct CDR3 sequences, with just over 50% found just once. The CDR3 runs 11 residues. In germline, CDR1 is SEHNR, CDR2 FQNEAQ (reference sequence). The receptor comes from a woman in her fifties or sixties in good health. The specimen sequenced was blood. The rearrangement links TRBV7-9 to TRBJ2-5; no reliable D call. The end of the DNA aligns better with TRBJ2-7, so the J call may be wrong. CDR3 in DNA: TGTGCCAGCAGCCCGACGGTCGAGCAGTACTTC. This sequence encodes CASSPTVEQYF.